This TCR beta chain was sequenced in a study of cytomegalovirus exposure and HLA in healthy donors. Overall study context: Falling in the Caucasian-associated ancestry cluster were 81% of some 400 genotyped donors.

Germline V gives CDR1 MGHRA, CDR2 YSYEKL. The CDR3 is made up of 16 amino acids. With 3 bases removed from V and 8 bases from J, the gap between germline ends came to 19 bases. As regards this clone: The antigen remains undetermined.

Findings of the study overall: The authors confirmed in vitro that three CMV-associated chains were specific for CMV antigens. By HLA locus, TCR association rates varied in a later analysis, with DRB1 showing the most and HLA-C the fewest. What TCR beta sequences reportedly achieved was accurate prediction of HLA-A and HLA-B alleles in most subjects.

In the PCR, 60 Vbeta and 13 Jbeta primers were used. TCRdb's copy holds only in-frame clones and misses some; the assay was immunoSEQ multiplex PCR. The table has 30,000 to 45,000 clones, roughly 89% seen once; the top ten hold roughly 10%. This clonotype was obtained from a woman in her thirties or forties in good health and CMV-seropositive. The specimen was PBMCs. This chain joins TRBV4-1 and TRBJ1-4; D is uncertain. CDR3 loop: CASSHPGWRAGEKLFF. CDR3 in DNA: TGCGCCAGCAGCCACCCGGGATGGAGGGCGGGCGAAAAACTGTTTTTT.